This entry lists 13 T cell receptor beta chains sequenced from one sample in a study of tumor-infiltrating lymphocytes in glioblastoma multiforme. Multiple V-beta primers and a C-beta primer amplified TCRB from RNA. TCRdb used MiXCR to reprocess the multiplex PCR reads, holding one entry per CDR3 protein. The table shows 9,000 or so distinct CDR3 sequences, with around two thirds occurring only once. The sequenced sample was brain tumor tissue. These receptor sequences come from a male donor with glioblastoma.

Judged by abundance, this clonotype is large (0.1 to 1%). The chain links TRBV20-1 to TRBJ2-3; 8 positions match TRBD1. J lost 7 bases, V lost 6 bases, and 15 bases had no gene match. CDR3 size: 15 residues. The germline CDR1 and CDR2 sequences are DFQATT and SNEGSKA (reference sequence). CDR3 in DNA: TGCAGTGCCCTACGGACAGGGACGACCCTTAATACGCAGTATTTT. Translated, it gives CSALRTGTTLNTQYF.

Of note for this clonotype: Sequence at one end of the junction differs from germline and may be a read error. The CDR3 DNA is TGTGCCAGCAGCTTAACCAGCGGCCCCACAAATACGCCGTATTTT. Its protein product is CASSLTSGPTNTPYF. V and J are TRBV11-1 and TRBJ2-3, with D perhaps TRBD2 (5 bases). Germline CDR1 SGHAT, CDR2 FQDESV (reference sequence). The CDR3 extends over 15 amino acids.

Regarding this clonotype: Its ends do not fully match the called genes, so a read error is possible. The rearrangement joins TRBV11-2 to TRBJ2-2; D might be TRBD2 (5 bases). This CDR3 is 20 amino acids long. Germline CDR1 is SGHAT and CDR2 is FQNNGV. The CDR3 nucleotides read TGTGCCAGCACCCCCTCATTAGGCCAAGGGCTAGAGGTAAACACCGGGGAGCTATTTTTT. It encodes CASTPSLGQGLEVNTGELFF.

This sequence joins TRBV10-2 and TRBJ2-1; no clear D gene. This CDR3 comprises 11 residues. V lost 10 bases and J 9 bases, leaving 13 bases between the germline ends. The germline gives CDR1 WSHSY, CDR2 SAAADI. CDR3 nucleotide sequence: TGCGCCATCGGCCTAGGCGGTGAGCAGTTCTTC. Translated: CAIGLGGEQFF.

The rearrangement links TRBV11-3 to TRBJ1-1, with no clear D. Germline CDR1 SGHNT, CDR2 YENEEA. CDR3 length: 15 residues. Trimming took off 6 bases at V and 1 base at J, with 15 bases between the two ends. The CDR3 DNA sequence: TGTGCCAGCAGTGAGGTAGACTTTGGGAACACTGAAGCTTTCTTT. Translated: CASSEVDFGNTEAFF.

The chain uses TRBV20-1 and TRBJ1-3, with D unresolved. This CDR3 has 14 residues. Germline V lookup: CDR1 DFQATT, CDR2 SNEGSKA (reference sequence). Trimming took 4 bases from V and 1 from J, leaving 11 bases between them. The CDR3 coding sequence is TGCAGTGCTACACATAGCCCGTCTGGAAACACCATATATTTT. Translating it yields CSATHSPSGNTIYF.

V and J are TRBV29-1 and TRBJ1-1; D ambiguous. CDR1 and CDR2 (germline): SQVTM, ANQGSEA. The CDR3 spans 13 residues. This chain's CDR3 is CGAEHSGNTEAFF. For the CDR3, the DNA is TGCGGCGCTGAACATTCCGGCAACACTGAAGCTTTCTTT.

This clonotype occurred a few times. The junction and the germline gene differ at one end; a read error may be behind it. The chain carries TRBV20-1 and TRBJ2-3; 11 bases line up with TRBD2. CDR1 and CDR2 from the germline V gene are DFQATT and SNEGSKA (reference sequence). The length of the CDR3 is 20 residues. The CDR3 nucleotides read TGCAGTTCTAGTCGCCCCGGATTAGCGGGAGGGCCGAGTAGCACCGATACGCAGTATTTT. It is translated as CSSSRPGLAGGPSSTDTQYF.

A word on this clonotype: The junction and the germline gene differ at one end; a read error may be behind it. The chain has TRBV11-2 and TRBJ2-1; D not resolved. This CDR3 has 11 amino acids. The germline V gene has CDR1 SGHAT and CDR2 FQNNGV. This chain's CDR3 is CASIIFNEKFF. The CDR3 DNA reads TGTGCCAGCATTATATTCAATGAGAAGTTCTTC.

The chain combines TRBV6-1 with TRBJ1-1; D might be TRBD1 (5 bases). V lost 4 bases, J lost 3 bases, and 15 bases lay in between. Germline V lookup: CDR1 MNHNS, CDR2 SASEGT. The CDR3 contains 15 residues. CDR3 DNA: TGTGCCAGCAGTGGAGGTCGGACGGGGGACACTGAAGCTTTCTTT. Protein: CASSGGRTGDTEAFF.

Notes on this clonotype: The junction shows a germline mismatch at one end, possibly a read error. This sequence joins TRBV6-6 and TRBJ2-1; D unresolved. The CDR3 runs 13 residues. Germline V CDR1 and CDR2: MNHNY, SVGAGI (reference sequence). The DNA of the CDR3 is TGTGCCACCAGTACCGGGCGGTACAATAAGCAGTTCTTC. Protein sequence: CATSTGRYNKQFF.

Turning to this clonotype: Being one base from a much bigger clone, this may be a read error. The rearrangement joins TRBV4-1 to TRBJ2-7; D is perhaps TRBD2 (5 bases). This CDR3 region has 15 residues. In germline, CDR1 is MGHRA, CDR2 YSYEKL. DNA for the CDR3: TGCGCCAGCGGCCAAGATGGAGTAGGCGCGGGCGAGCAGTACTTC. It translates to CASGQDGVGAGEQYF.

The chain couples TRBV6-5 to TRBJ2-7; 7 nucleotides agree with TRBD1. The junction had 6 bases not matched to a gene; V was cut back by 4 bases and J by 3 bases. The CDR3 runs to 14 residues. The germline V gene encodes CDR1 MNHEY and CDR2 SVGAGI. CDR3 nucleotides: TGTGCCAGCAGTTCCGCGACAGGGAACTACGAGCAGTACTTC. It translates to CASSSATGNYEQYF.